These 25 T cell receptor beta chains were all obtained from the same sample, sequenced in a study of Graves' ophthalmopathy and Graves' hyperthyroidism. Amplification of TCR beta CDR3 regions used RNA transcripts. After a first-round RT-PCR with HTBI primers, a second-round multiplex PCR was run. TCRdb redid the calling of the multiplex PCR reads with MiXCR, one entry per CDR3 protein. There are more than 1,000,000 distinct CDR3 sequences in the sample; about 40% occur only once, and over 8.5% lies in the top ten. The specimen sequenced was peripheral blood or thyroid tissue (not recorded which). These receptors were obtained from an adult man with Graves' hyperthyroidism.

The chain recombines TRBV9 with TRBJ2-7, with a tentative D call TRBD1 (6 bases). Between the trimmed V and J ends, which lost 0 bases and 0 bases, there was a span of 13 bases. Germline V gene lookup returns CDR1 SGDLS and CDR2 YYNGEE. The CDR3 runs 16 residues. CDR3: CASSVDPGTRSYEQYF. The CDR3 bases are TGTGCCAGCAGCGTAGATCCCGGGACACGCTCCTACGAGCAGTACTTC.

There are a few counts of this clonotype. V gene TRBV9 combines with J gene TRBJ1-3; D call uncertain. The CDR3 sequence is 16 residues long. Germline V gene lookup returns CDR1 SGDLS and CDR2 YYNGEE. Trimming took off 2 bases at V and 3 bases at J, with 15 bases between the two ends. CDR3 in amino acids: CASSVKDPERGNTIYF. The CDR3 DNA is TGTGCCAGCAGCGTGAAGGATCCAGAACGTGGAAACACCATATATTTT.

This clonotype was counted ten times or more. The chain combines TRBV7-6 with TRBJ1-1; 7 bases are shared with TRBD1. Germline CDR1 is SGHVS and CDR2 is FNYEAQ. The ends lost 5 bases at V and 6 bases at J; junction bases unmatched: 6. This CDR3 is built from 13 residues. The chain's CDR3 is CASSDRASAEAFF. In DNA form, the CDR3 reads TGTGCCAGCAGCGACAGGGCTTCTGCTGAAGCTTTCTTT.

This clonotype was detected a few times. This sequence joins TRBV24-1 and TRBJ1-2; a weak D match, TRBD1 (5 bases). Per the germline V gene, CDR1 is KGHDR and CDR2 is SFDVKD. V lost 9 bases, J lost 4 bases, and 20 bases lay in between. The CDR3 spans 15 residues. Written as DNA, the CDR3 is TGTGCCACCGCCGGGCGGGACGGTGACATCTATGGCTACACCTTC. This gives the protein CATAGRDGDIYGYTF.

This chain uses TRBV6-5 with TRBJ1-2; D is unresolved. V gave up 2 bases and J gave up 7 bases, with 11 bases separating them. CDR1 is MNHEY and CDR2 is SVGAGI in the germline V gene. CDR3 length: 13 residues. The DNA for the CDR3 is TGTGCCAGCAGTTACGGGGTTCGGTTTGGCTACACCTTC. It is translated as CASSYGVRFGYTF.

J is TRBJ2-5 and V is TRBV29-1; possibly TRBD2 for D (6 bases). Trimming shortened V by 4 bases and J by 4 bases, and 16 bases separated the two germline ends. The germline V gene has CDR1 SQVTM and CDR2 ANQGSEA. The CDR3 has 14 residues. CDR3 residues: CSVVGSGVGETQYF. In nucleotides, the CDR3 is TGCAGCGTTGTCGGGAGTGGGGTCGGAGAGACCCAGTACTTC.

This clonotype appeared once. The chain employs TRBV11-2 and TRBJ1-2; 9 bases line up with TRBD1. V shed 3 bases and J 4 bases; nucleotides not matched to a gene: 6. CDR1 is SGHAT and CDR2 is FQNNGV in the germline V gene. The CDR3 contains 15 residues. The CDR3 nucleotides are TGTGCCAGCAGCTTCCCGGACAGGGGCGGCTATGGCTACACCTTC. It translates to CASSFPDRGGYGYTF.

Comments on this clonotype: Being one base from a much bigger clone, this may be a read error. V gene TRBV7-2 combines with J gene TRBJ1-1; TRBD1 aligns across 7 bases. Trimming removed 4 bases from V and 7 bases from J; junction bases left unmatched: 6. The CDR3 sequence is 13 residues long. Per the germline V gene, CDR1 is SGHTA and CDR2 is FQGNSA. This CDR3 is CASSWGQSNEAFF. CDR3 sequence (DNA): TGTGCCAGCAGCTGGGGACAGTCAAATGAAGCTTTCTTT.

The rearrangement links TRBV6-5 to TRBJ1-6; no firm D call. Trimming removed 6 bases at V and 5 bases at J, with 14 bases between. This CDR3 has 15 residues. Looked up from germline, CDR1 is MNHEY and CDR2 is SVGAGI. The CDR3 here is CASSYAGWNNSPLHF. CDR3 sequence (DNA): TGTGCCAGCAGCTACGCCGGGTGGAATAATTCACCCCTCCACTTT.

The sample holds many counts of this clonotype. The gene calls are TRBV5-4 and TRBJ2-5; D may be TRBD1 (5 bases). CDR1 is SGHNT, CDR2 YYREEE, per germline (reference sequence). This CDR3 contains 11 residues. V lost 5 bases to trimming and J lost 9 bases, with 11 bases between them. The CDR3 protein is CASRAAGPQYF. CDR3 DNA sequence: TGTGCCAGCAGAGCCGCAGGGCCCCAGTACTTC.

The sample holds many counts of this clonotype. This chain uses TRBV11-2 with TRBJ1-1, with TRBD1 as a possible D gene (5 bases). With 5 bases removed from V and 4 bases from J, the gap between germline ends came to 8 bases. This CDR3 is 12 amino acids long. Germline CDR1 reads SGHAT; CDR2 reads FQNNGV. CDR3 amino acids: CASSPGTTEAFF. CDR3 nucleotide sequence: TGTGCCAGCAGCCCCGGGACCACTGAAGCTTTCTTT.

A few counts support this clonotype. The chain employs TRBV12-3 or TRBV12-4 and TRBJ1-4; D unresolved. CDR3 size: 13 residues. Trimming cost V 7 bases and J 7 bases, with 13 bases left between them. The CDR3 sequence is CASTRDSGEKLFF. The DNA for the CDR3 is TGTGCCAGCACCCGTGACTCGGGTGAAAAACTGTTTTTT.

The rearrangement uses TRBV28 and TRBJ1-6, with 7 bases identical to TRBD1. The CDR3 is 16 amino acids. Trimming took 4 bases from V and 5 from J; bases not matched to a gene: 8. CDR1 is MDHEN, CDR2 SYDVKM, per germline. Here the CDR3 DNA reads TGTGCCAGCAGTTCCCGGACAGGCTATGATAATTCACCCCTCCACTTT. Translation gives CASSSRTGYDNSPLHF.

J is TRBJ2-7 and V is TRBV18, with no clear D. With 0 bases removed from V and 5 bases from J, the gap between germline ends came to 8 bases. The CDR3 is 13 residues long. Germline-derived CDR1 and CDR2 are KGHSH and LQKENI. The CDR3 bases are TGTGCCAGCTCACCACCAGGCCAGGACGAGCAGTACTTC. Protein: CASSPPGQDEQYF.

In its sample, this clonotype was seen many times. The V gene is TRBV19, the J gene TRBJ1-5; D is perhaps TRBD1 (5 bases). The CDR3 sequence is 13 residues long. Germline V lookup: CDR1 LNHDA, CDR2 SQIVND (reference sequence). V gave up 8 bases and J gave up 6 bases, with 14 bases separating them. CDR3: CASHPPGSQPQHF. Here the CDR3 DNA reads TGTGCCAGTCACCCCCCAGGGAGTCAGCCCCAGCATTTT.

This rearrangement joins TRBV7-9 to TRBJ2-7; D is possibly TRBD2 (6 bases). The CDR3 totals 14 residues. CDR1 and CDR2 from the germline V gene are SEHNR and FQNEAQ (reference sequence). V lost 5 bases to trimming and J lost 6 bases, with 17 bases between them. CDR3 sequence reads: CASSPLPGVREQYF. The CDR3 DNA is TGTGCCAGCAGCCCCCTCCCGGGAGTACGCGAGCAGTACTTC.

Many counts were recorded for this clonotype. The chain combines TRBV7-8 with TRBJ2-7; no firm D call. Germline assignment: CDR1 SGHVS and CDR2 FQNEAQ. The CDR3 is made up of 14 amino acids. The V end lost 1 base, the J end lost 1 base, and 8 bases lay between the germline ends. The CDR3 DNA follows: TGTGCCAGCAGCTTAGATGCAGGTTCCTACGAGCAGTACTTC. It specifies CASSLDAGSYEQYF.

This clonotype was counted many times. J is TRBJ1-5 and V is TRBV24-1; D unresolved. The CDR3 length is 14 residues. Trimming took off 2 bases at V and 9 bases at J, with 13 bases between the two ends. Germline CDR1 is KGHDR and CDR2 is SFDVKD. CDR3 coding DNA: TGTGCCACCAGTGATTCAGAGGAGATCTGGCCCCAGCATTTT. It codes for CATSDSEEIWPQHF.

This chain links TRBV10-3 with TRBJ1-1; 11 bases agree with TRBD1. Trimming removed 3 bases from V and 1 base from J; junction bases left unmatched: 7. Germline V gives CDR1 ENHRY, CDR2 SYGVKD. This CDR3 is built from 17 residues. The CDR3 DNA is TGTGCCATCAGTGAAACCGGGACAGGGGGTAGGAACACTGAAGCTTTCTTT. It encodes CAISETGTGGRNTEAFF.

This clonotype has ten or more counts. The chain uses TRBV9 and TRBJ2-5; tentatively, D is TRBD1 (5 bases). The CDR3 is 17 amino acids. CDR1 is SGDLS and CDR2 is YYNGEE in the germline V gene. Trimming cost V 0 bases and J 0 bases, with 15 bases left between them. CDR3 protein: CASSVGGRSTNQETQYF. Written as DNA, the CDR3 is TGTGCCAGCAGCGTAGGGGGCCGATCGACAAACCAAGAGACCCAGTACTTC.

Ten or more counts support this clonotype. The J gene is TRBJ1-1, the V gene TRBV12-3 or TRBV12-4; D remains ambiguous. V lost 4 bases and J 5 bases, leaving 8 bases between the germline ends. The CDR3 extends over 12 amino acids. The CDR3 loop reads CASSSEYTEAFF. DNA of the CDR3: TGTGCCAGCAGTTCCGAGTATACTGAAGCTTTCTTT.

Of note for this clonotype: Since a much larger clone is just one base distant, this may be a read error. The chain is built from TRBV15 and TRBJ2-2; no clear D gene. Germline V gives CDR1 LNHNV, CDR2 YYDKDF (reference sequence). The CDR3 spans 14 residues. CDR3 amino acids: CDTSRDHSSGELFF. The DNA for the CDR3 is TGTGACACCAGCAGAGATCACAGTTCTGGGGAGCTGTTTTTT.

Concerning this clonotype itself: A much larger clone is a single base away; this may be a read error. This chain uses TRBV24-1 with TRBJ2-5, with TRBD2 matching 15 bases. Per the germline V gene, CDR1 is KGHDR and CDR2 is SFDVKD. CDR3 length equals 20 residues. CDR3 residues: CATSKGLAGGSTRVQETQCF. The CDR3 region has the DNA TGTGCCACCAGTAAGGGACTAGCGGGAGGAAGTACGCGGGTACAAGAGACCCAGTGCTTC.

This clonotype has ten or more counts. This sequence joins TRBV2 and TRBJ2-7; TRBD1 agrees at 10 bases. Looked up from germline, CDR1 is SNHLY and CDR2 is FYNNEI. V shed 4 bases, J shed 9 bases, and the junction held 12 bases outside the gene matches. The CDR3 totals 15 residues. The CDR3 here is CASSASGTGASVQYF. Written as DNA, the CDR3 is TGTGCCAGCAGTGCGTCCGGGACAGGGGCGTCAGTGCAGTACTTC.

V usage is TRBV20-1 and J usage is TRBJ1-5; D is undetermined. This CDR3 has 12 amino acids. With 4 bases removed from V and 7 bases from J, the gap between germline ends came to 11 bases. Per germline, CDR1 DFQATT and CDR2 SNEGSKA (reference sequence). The CDR3 nucleotides are TGCAGTGCTAACCGATACGGGCAGCCCCAGCATTTT. Residues: CSANRYGQPQHF.